The present T cell receptor (beta chain) was sequenced within a study of CD8+ T cells in alopecia areata (dated by TCRdb to 2016 to 2018). For the study in its entirety: Treated patients were enrolled in an open-label pilot trial of oral tofacitinib at 5 to 10 mg twice daily for moderate-to-severe alopecia areata. Patients received tofacitinib for 6 to 18 months and were then followed off drug for 6 months to check for delayed response and recurrence. To study T cell clonal expansion in alopecia areata, the researchers applied high-throughput TCRbeta sequencing to both the C3H/HeJ mouse model and human patients. Human TCRbeta sequencing covered scalp tissue and sorted CD4+ and CD8+ peripheral blood T cells from patchy and totalis/universalis alopecia areata patients and healthy controls. Biopsies were taken from tofacitinib-treated patients at baseline and again at 4 and 24 weeks into treatment, and several of those patients also had a later scalp biopsy. Scalp clonality was compared among normal scalp (n=4), patchy alopecia areata scalp (n=8), and alopecia totalis/universalis scalp (n=8). RNA was obtained with the PAXgene miRNA kit for fixed scalp, the miRNeasy kit for PBMCs, and the RNeasy kit for mouse skin. immunoSEQ multiplex PCR using 35 Vbeta forward primers and 13 Jbeta reverse primers was used to amplify TCRbeta CDR3 regions.

Taken from the germline V gene, the CDR1 and CDR2 loops are KGHSH and LQKENI. The CDR3 runs 14 amino acids, cysteine and phenylalanine included. The CDR3 DNA has 42 bases and is translated from base 1. Deletion took 0 bases off V and 5 bases off J, with a span of 8 bases between the germline ends. To note about this clone: Its antigen remains undetermined. Base quality data are lacking; no much larger clone is found one base away.

General study outcomes and caveats: Shared TCR sequences between patients were less evident than in mice, which may be partly attributable to HLA diversity in the patient population. Higher clonality and more expanded CD8+ clones were observed in lesional scalp than in normal scalp, particularly in alopecia totalis/universalis, a finding suggestive of antigenic drive. Resident alphabeta T cells in normal human skin are also sequenced, complicating scalp TCR repertoire analysis, unlike mouse skin dominated by gammadelta T cells.

From alopecia areata patients, peripheral blood was collected along with lesional scalp punch biopsies. Scalp biopsies from humans were placed right away in PAXgene tissue containers for fixation. Libraries were built with the immunoSEQ multiplex PCR assay. RNA was extracted from all samples and reverse transcribed into cDNA as template for TCR sequencing. SuperScript III was used for first-strand cDNA synthesis, primed with a 2:1 mix of oligo-dT and random hexamers. A synthetic immune receptor repertoire was used to assess amplification bias, and residual bias was removed computationally. For the original study's pipeline: Raw reads were preprocessed to remove errors, and CDR3 was defined according to IMGT conventions as the region from the conserved cysteine to phenylalanine. Clonality was computed by normalizing Shannon entropy by log2 of the number of productive unique TCRs and subtracting the result from 1. Scalp TCRbeta sequences were cross-referenced with sorted blood CD4 and CD8 repertoires so that the CD4 or CD8 identity of scalp clones could be inferred. TCRdb stores this immuneACCESS table with in-frame sequences only. Part of the clones is absent; in the studies checked, under half of the shortfall reflects unresolved V genes, and no reason is known for the rest. That table furnishes V, J and clone size, whereas the DNA furnished D and trimming. The sample table lists approximately 9,300 clones, about 67% of them with a count of one. Roughly 15% of the sample is in the top ten clones.

This receptor was obtained from a human donor with alopecia areata. Sequencing used skin. The chain uses TRBV18 and TRBJ1-5; the D region possibly corresponds to TRBD1 (5 bases align). The CDR3 protein sequence reads: CASSPPGGDQPQHF. The nucleotides are TGTGCCAGCTCACCACCGGGGGGGGATCAGCCCCAGCATTTT.